This entry features one T cell receptor beta chain sequence. This sample stems from a study of shared clonotypes between healthy human individuals. The data were produced by immunoSEQ multiplex PCR, yet TCRdb's version contains in-frame clones alone and is incomplete. This repertoire shows about 1.1 million clones, 70% to 85% found once; its top ten account for approximately 0.9%. Trimming cost V 7 bases and J 2 bases, with 23 bases left between them. Looked up from germline, CDR1 is LNHNV and CDR2 is YYDKDF (reference sequence). The CDR3 totals 17 residues. The chain recombines TRBV15 with TRBJ1-2, with a tentative D call TRBD1 (5 bases). The sequenced sample was memory CD4+ T cells from PBMCs. This sample's subset: CD45RA-negative fraction. The TCR was taken from a man between 18 and 35 years old in good health. Some clones in this sample may be carry-over from other donors' samples. Here the CDR3 reads CATTTLLGAGGNYGYTF. CDR3 coding DNA: TGTGCCACCACCACGCTCCTGGGCGCGGGGGGGAACTATGGCTACACCTTC.